This T cell receptor (beta chain) is drawn from a study of T-cell memory formation after mild COVID-19. Overall study results and limits: The finding that pre-infection memory included some responding clones suggested that cross-reactive memory joined.

With constant-segment primers, 5'RACE yielded cDNA libraries of TCR alpha and TCR beta that carried sample barcodes and UMIs. In TCRdb, the 5' RACE reads were re-called with MiXCR into one record per CDR3 protein. The data hold approximately 340,000 distinct CDR3 sequences, with 10% to 15% observed a single time. Concerning this clonotype: Its antigen remains unknown.

The V end lost 3 bases, the J end lost 1 base, and 21 bases lay between the germline ends. This CDR3 is built from 18 residues. This rearrangement joins TRBV12-3 or TRBV12-4 to TRBJ1-1; D is possibly TRBD1 (5 bases). This TCR was sampled from a young man who had mild COVID-19 (a few samples of this study predate the infection). Cell type and time point are not known. The specimen sequenced was PBMCs or a T cell subset sorted from them (not recorded which). The CDR3 here is CASSLSGAVRSQNTEAFF. In DNA form, the CDR3 reads TGTGCCAGCAGTTTGAGTGGGGCAGTGCGATCACAGAACACTGAAGCTTTCTTT.